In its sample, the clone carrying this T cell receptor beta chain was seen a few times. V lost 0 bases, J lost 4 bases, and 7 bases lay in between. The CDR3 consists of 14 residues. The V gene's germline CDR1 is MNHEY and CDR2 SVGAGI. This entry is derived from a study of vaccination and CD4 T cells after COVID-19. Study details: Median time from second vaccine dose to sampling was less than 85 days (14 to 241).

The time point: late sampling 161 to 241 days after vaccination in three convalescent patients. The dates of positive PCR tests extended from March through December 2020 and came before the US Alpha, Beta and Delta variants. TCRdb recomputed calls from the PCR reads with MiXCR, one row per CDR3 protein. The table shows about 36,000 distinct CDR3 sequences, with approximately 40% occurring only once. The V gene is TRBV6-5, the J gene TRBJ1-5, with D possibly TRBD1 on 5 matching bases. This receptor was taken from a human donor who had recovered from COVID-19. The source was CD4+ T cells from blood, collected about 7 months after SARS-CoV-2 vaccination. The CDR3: CASSYSRGNQPQHF. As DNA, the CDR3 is TGTGCCAGCAGTTACTCAAGGGGTAATCAGCCCCAGCATTTT.